Described below is a single TCR beta chain sequence and its context. Its antigen is not known. Healthy Russian Caucasian donors spanned ages about 6 to 100 years. Extracted total RNA amounted to at least 5 micrograms for each sample. The entry originates in a study of blood T cells in healthy people across ages. Points from the study as a whole: More naive CD4+ cells and higher diversity marked long-lived donors relative to aged donors. Correlation between TCR beta diversity and naive T cell percentage was strong.

Then a second PCR, running roughly 7 to 11 cycles, was carried out with a sample-barcoded 5' primer and a J-beta primer mix. TCRdb processed the 5' RACE reads anew with MiXCR; each CDR3 protein has one entry. Among roughly 1.6 million distinct CDR3 sequences listed, 34% were seen once. What was sequenced was blood. The clonotype originates from a woman in her twenties or thirties in good health.

The CDR3 sequence is CSARGPGREGKNEQYF. DNA of the CDR3: TGCAGTGCTAGAGGTCCGGGGCGGGAGGGGAAGAACGAGCAGTACTTC. This chain joins TRBV20-1 and TRBJ2-7, with 9 bases matching TRBD2. V was clipped by 1 base and J by 5 bases; unmatched bases: 12. Looked up from germline, CDR1 is DFQATT and CDR2 is SNEGSKA (reference sequence). This CDR3 is built from 16 residues.